This record concerns one TCR beta chain sequence. Its antigen remains unknown. This entry comes from a study of radiotherapy plus CTLA-4 blockade in lung cancer. Overall study: Objective response was observed in over 15% of patients, and disease control in roughly 30%. General study points: Expansion in blood of tumor-derived TCR clones was seen after radiotherapy plus ipilimumab.

This table comes from immunoSEQ multiplex PCR, and its TCRdb copy is limited to in-frame clones, with some not included. This table holds more than 90,000 clones, around 75% found once. Patients with chemo-refractory metastatic non-small-cell lung cancer received focal radiation plus CTLA-4 blockade with ipilimumab. The ends lost 1 base at V and 5 bases at J; junction bases unmatched: 6. The CDR3 sequence is 16 residues long. Germline CDR1 and CDR2: MNHEY and SMNVEV (reference sequence). This sequence originates from a human donor with non-small cell lung cancer who had a partial response to radiotherapy plus ipilimumab. The sequencing used peripheral blood, collected from a patient treated with radiotherapy plus ipilimumab. This sequence joins TRBV27 and TRBJ2-1; 9 bases align to TRBD2. CDR3 region: CASSLLGGRADNEQFF. The CDR3 coding sequence is TGTGCCAGCAGTTTATTGGGCGGGAGGGCAGACAATGAGCAGTTCTTC.